The 13 T cell receptor beta chains below come from one sample, sequenced in a study of identical twins. TCRdb re-derived calls from the 5' RACE reads in MiXCR, one entry per CDR3 protein. The sample holds a few hundred thousand distinct CDR3 sequences; approximately 10% are singletons and the top ten take approximately 11%. The specimen was memory T cells sorted from blood. These receptors came from a man between 50 and 59 years old in good health.

This clonotype was counted only a few times. The chain carries TRBV7-3 and TRBJ2-3, with D tentatively TRBD1 (6 bases). V dropped 6 bases and J dropped 6 bases, with 19 bases sitting between them. Germline lookup yields CDR1 SGHTA and CDR2 FQGTGA. CDR3 size: 15 residues. This CDR3 is CASSLGTPMTDTQYF. DNA of the CDR3: TGTGCCAGCAGTCTCGGGACACCCATGACCGATACGCAGTATTTT.

The J gene is TRBJ1-5, the V gene TRBV6-2 or TRBV6-3, with 7 positions matching TRBD1. V dropped 6 bases and J dropped 3; count of bases not matched to a gene: 11. Germline CDR1 is MNHEY and CDR2 is SVGEGT. There are 16 residues in the CDR3. The CDR3 here is CASRGILQGDNQPQHF. CDR3 nucleotide sequence: TGTGCCAGCAGGGGAATTCTCCAGGGGGACAATCAGCCCCAGCATTTT.

The chain couples TRBV5-1 to TRBJ2-5; the D gene is possibly TRBD1 (6 bases). CDR1 and CDR2 from the germline V gene are SGHRS and YFSETQ. The CDR3 covers 14 residues. Between the trimmed V and J ends, which lost 4 bases and 4 bases, there was a span of 14 bases. CDR3 nucleotide sequence: TGCGCCAGCAGCCTGGAACAGGGTGGAGAGACCCAGTACTTC. Protein product: CASSLEQGGETQYF.

The chain is built from TRBV18 and TRBJ2-7; TRBD1 aligns across 9 bases. The germline gives CDR1 KGHSH, CDR2 LQKENI. The CDR3 has 15 amino acids. Losses at the gene ends were 3 bases for V and 2 bases for J; bases not matched to a gene: 5. The CDR3, as DNA: TGTGCCAGCTCACCTGACAGGGGGGGGACCTACGAGCAGTACTTC. This sequence encodes CASSPDRGGTYEQYF.

This chain links TRBV10-3 with TRBJ2-1; 7 bases are a match to TRBD1. Trimming took 8 bases from V and 6 from J; bases not matched to a gene: 7. CDR3 length equals 13 residues. Germline values: CDR1 ENHRY, CDR2 SYGVKD. CDR3 in amino acids: CAIPGAGGNEQFF. For the CDR3, the DNA is TGTGCCATCCCAGGGGCAGGGGGCAATGAGCAGTTCTTC.

This chain uses TRBV28 with TRBJ2-1, with D perhaps TRBD2 (7 bases). This CDR3 contains 16 residues. Germline V gene data show CDR1 as MDHEN and CDR2 as SYDVKM. The V and J ends lost 7 bases and 0 bases respectively, with 16 bases between them. CDR3 sequence: CASTTSRGASYNEQFF. CDR3 DNA: TGTGCCAGCACCACCTCCCGGGGGGCCTCCTACAATGAGCAGTTCTTC.

Only a few counts were recorded for this clonotype. The chain is built from TRBV20-1 and TRBJ2-5, with TRBD2 matching 10 bases. The CDR3 extends over 16 amino acids. V dropped 3 bases and J dropped 0; count of bases not matched to a gene: 7. Germline values: CDR1 DFQATT, CDR2 SNEGSKA (reference sequence). The CDR3 bases are TGCAGTGCTAGTCCTCCACTAGCGGGGTACCAAGAGACCCAGTACTTC. Its translation: CSASPPLAGYQETQYF.

This clonotype was counted between two and nine times. The V call is TRBV20-1, the J call TRBJ2-1; 9 nucleotides agree with TRBD2. Germline trimming cut 4 bases from V and 0 bases from J; bases unmatched to any gene: 4. Germline V gene lookup returns CDR1 DFQATT and CDR2 SNEGSKA (reference sequence). The CDR3 consists of 15 residues. CDR3 nucleotides: TGCAGTGCTACCGAAGCGGGAGGCTCCTACAATGAGCAGTTCTTC. Residues: CSATEAGGSYNEQFF.

This clonotype occurred many times. The gene calls are TRBV3-1 and TRBJ2-4; 11 bases agree with TRBD1. V gave up 1 base and J gave up 7 bases; unmatched junction bases: 3. Germline lookup yields CDR1 LGHDT and CDR2 YNNKEL (reference sequence). The CDR3 is 15 amino acids. The CDR3 is CASSQGTGGSNIQYF. The CDR3 nucleotides read TGTGCCAGCAGCCAAGGGACAGGGGGCTCGAACATTCAGTACTTC.

This clonotype has a count of ten or more. V usage is TRBV12-3 or TRBV12-4 and J usage is TRBJ1-2; 11 bases are a match to TRBD1. The CDR3 sequence is 14 residues long. V trimming: 5 bases; J trimming: 8 bases; junction bases outside the gene matches: 7. The CDR3: CASSADRGLGGYTF. The CDR3 DNA reads as TGTGCCAGCAGTGCGGACAGGGGGCTGGGGGGCTACACCTTC.

The V call is TRBV3-1, the J call TRBJ1-1; no reliable D call. In germline, CDR1 is LGHDT, CDR2 YNNKEL (reference sequence). The CDR3 covers 15 residues. V gave up 0 bases and J gave up 7 bases, with 15 bases separating them. The CDR3 loop reads CASSQDLVGRFEAFF. The CDR3, as DNA: TGTGCCAGCAGCCAAGATCTGGTAGGGCGGTTTGAAGCTTTCTTT.

This clonotype was counted ten times or more. The rearrangement uses TRBV12-3 or TRBV12-4 and TRBJ1-2; TRBD1 is a possible D gene (5 bases). The CDR3 covers 13 residues. Trimming took off 6 bases at V and 2 bases at J, with 10 bases between the two ends. The CDR3 is CASSRDSNYGYTF. In nucleotides, the CDR3 is TGTGCCAGCAGCCGCGACAGCAACTATGGCTACACCTTC.

This clonotype came up many times. This chain connects TRBV5-1 to TRBJ2-1; no definite D call. This CDR3 has 11 amino acids. Germline values: CDR1 SGHRS, CDR2 YFSETQ. Trimming left V 4 bases short and J 9 bases short, with 8 bases between. The CDR3 DNA is TGCGCCAGCAGCATAGGCGCTGAGCAGTTCTTC. This gives the protein CASSIGAEQFF.